The clone carrying this T cell receptor beta chain was observed a few times. Its antigen is undetermined. These data belong to a study of T cell repertoires in cytomegalovirus infection. This CDR3 is 16 amino acids long. Unmatched junction bases numbered 8, after V lost 4 bases and J lost 1 base. CDR1 is MGHRA and CDR2 is YSYEKL in the germline V gene. TCRdb analysed the reads with MiXCR anew, one entry per CDR3 protein. Of under 850,000 distinct CDR3 sequences in the sample, roughly 30% were seen once. The sequenced sample was cultured PBMCs, obtained from culture after CMV antigen stimulation. The sequence derives from a human donor in good health (CMV status not recorded). Some clones in this sample may be carry-over from other donors' samples. The chain couples TRBV4-1 to TRBJ1-2; 8 nucleotides match TRBD1. CDR3 protein: CASSPKGQGDNYGYTF. CDR3 coding DNA: TGCGCCAGCAGCCCAAAAGGACAGGGAGATAACTATGGCTACACCTTC.